The 10 T cell receptor beta chains in this list originate from one sample, sequenced in a study of blood T cell repertoires in COVID-19. Using immunoSEQ multiplex PCR, the repertoire was profiled, and TCRdb retains in-frame clones only, with some absent. The data hold roughly 49,000 clones, with about four fifths observed a single time. The material sequenced was peripheral blood. The receptors were sampled from a woman of 80 years or more with acute or convalescent COVID-19.

This clone was seen only once. The chain couples TRBV7-9 to TRBJ1-5; perhaps TRBD1 as D (6 bases). The CDR3 consists of 14 residues. V was clipped by 0 bases and J by 11 bases, with 14 bases between them. CDR1 and CDR2 from the germline V gene are SEHNR and FQNEAQ (reference sequence). CDR3 residues: CASSLAQGTLTQHF. The CDR3 DNA is TGTGCCAGCAGCTTAGCGCAGGGGACCCTGACCCAGCATTTT.

The chain uses TRBV9 and TRBJ1-2; the D is unclear. V lost 3 bases, J lost 6 bases, and 12 bases lay in between. This CDR3 comprises 13 residues. Looked up from germline, CDR1 is SGDLS and CDR2 is YYNGEE. The CDR3 DNA sequence: TGTGCCAGCAGCGAGGGTTCGGGAGATGGCTACACCTTC. It translates to CASSEGSGDGYTF. Variable domain in full (rest from reference TRBV9 and TRBJ1-2): DSGVTQTPKHLITATGQRVTLRCSPRSGDLSVYWYQQSLDQGLQFLIQYYNGEERAKGNILERFSAQQFPDLHSELNLSSLELGDSALYFCASSEGSGDGYTFGSGTRLTVV.

This chain uses TRBV2 with TRBJ2-2; the D is unclear. The V gene's germline CDR1 is SNHLY and CDR2 FYNNEI. The CDR3 sequence is 13 residues long. V lost 4 bases to trimming and J lost 7 bases, with 10 bases between them. In nucleotides, the CDR3 is TGTGCCAGCAGTGTGATGACAATCGGGGAGCTGTTTTTT. Its protein product is CASSVMTIGELFF. The full variable domain, rest sourced from reference TRBV2 and TRBJ2-2, is EPEVTQTPSHQVTQMGQEVILRCVPISNHLYFYWYRQILGQKVEFLVSFYNNEISEKSEIFDDQFSVERPDGSNFTLKIRSTKLEDSAMYFCASSVMTIGELFFGEGSRLTVL.

This chain connects TRBV6-1 to TRBJ2-7; 8 nucleotides line up with TRBD1. V dropped 3 bases and J dropped 6; count of bases not matched to a gene: 13. This CDR3 has 16 amino acids. CDR1 MNHNS and CDR2 SASEGT come from the germline V gene. In DNA form, the CDR3 reads TGTGCCAGCAGTGACCCCGGGACAGGATCTCTGTTCGAGCAGTACTTC. This sequence encodes CASSDPGTGSLFEQYF.

The chain links TRBV27 to TRBJ2-6; possibly TRBD1 for D (5 bases). Germline V lookup: CDR1 MNHEY, CDR2 SMNVEV (reference sequence). The CDR3 totals 15 residues. V was trimmed by 6 bases and J by 1 base, leaving 10 bases between them. CDR3 sequence (DNA): TGTGCCAGCAGGCCCTCAGGGTCTGGGGCCAACGTCCTGACTTTC. The encoded protein is CASRPSGSGANVLTF. Full variable domain (rest looked up from reference TRBV27 and TRBJ2-6): EAQVTQNPRYLITVTGKKLTVTCSQNMNHEYMSWYRQDPGLGLRQIYYSMNVEVTDKGDVPEGYKVSRKEKRNFPLILESPSPNQTSLYFCASRPSGSGANVLTFGAGSRLTVL.

This sequence joins TRBV5-6 and TRBJ2-3, with TRBD1 identical over 8 bases. This CDR3 is 16 amino acids long. CDR1 and CDR2 (germline): SGHDT, YYEEEE. The V gene end was trimmed by 4 bases and the J gene end by 6 bases; junction bases not matched to a gene: 13. The CDR3 sequence is CASSPQTGALGDTQYF. The CDR3 bases are TGTGCCAGCAGCCCCCAGACAGGGGCCCTGGGGGATACGCAGTATTTT.

The rearrangement links TRBV27 to TRBJ1-5; D call uncertain. The CDR3 extends over 15 amino acids. V lost 4 bases to trimming and J lost 0 bases, with 10 bases between them. Germline V CDR1 and CDR2: MNHEY, SMNVEV (reference sequence). CDR3 sequence: CASSYGPYSNQPQHF. CDR3 DNA sequence: TGTGCCAGCAGTTATGGGCCTTATAGCAATCAGCCCCAGCATTTT.

The V gene is TRBV27, the J gene TRBJ2-5; 14 bases agree with TRBD2. V shed 7 bases, J shed 4 bases, and the junction held 11 bases outside the gene matches. The CDR3 length is 17 residues. The germline CDR1 and CDR2 sequences are MNHEY and SMNVEV (reference sequence). The CDR3 protein is CASTAWSTSGGGETQYF. The CDR3 coding sequence is TGTGCCAGCACCGCTTGGTCGACTAGCGGGGGGGGAGAGACCCAGTACTTC.

This clone showed up just a few times. The V call is TRBV5-1, the J call TRBJ2-3; no clear D gene. CDR1 is SGHRS, CDR2 YFSETQ, per germline. This CDR3 region has 14 residues. Trimming removed 4 bases from V and 5 bases from J, with 14 bases in between. Here the CDR3 DNA reads TGCGCCAGCAGCCTCTTCGTCGGTCAAGATACGCAGTATTTT. Encoded protein: CASSLFVGQDTQYF.

The chain recombines TRBV27 with TRBJ1-1; TRBD1 agrees at 9 bases. V was pared by 5 bases and J by 1 base, with 5 bases of the junction left unmatched. Germline CDR1 reads MNHEY; CDR2 reads SMNVEV (reference sequence). The CDR3 totals 15 residues. The CDR3 coding sequence is TGTGCCAGCAGTACTAGGACAGGGGAGAACACTGAAGCTTTCTTT. Translated: CASSTRTGENTEAFF.